Listed here is a single T cell receptor (beta chain). A J-beta primer mix and a sample-barcoded 5' primer were used in a second PCR of about 6 to 12 cycles. In TCRdb, the 5' RACE reads were re-called with MiXCR into one record per CDR3 protein. The sample holds some 850,000 distinct CDR3 sequences, roughly 24% seen once. Isolated PBMCs totaled at least 6 million in each sample. The data originate from a study of blood T cells in healthy people across ages. This sample also appeared in a second study, on T cells of mothers and their children.

The sequence derives from a boy younger than 18 in good health. Sequencing input: blood.

The CDR3 spells CASSLAAIIAPEKLFF. Written as DNA, the CDR3 is TGCGCCAGCAGCTTGGCCGCGATTATCGCTCCAGAAAAACTGTTTTTT. The chain recombines TRBV5-1 with TRBJ1-4; D not resolved. V was trimmed by 0 bases and J by 8 bases, leaving 17 bases between them. Germline V gene data show CDR1 as SGHRS and CDR2 as YFSETQ. This CDR3 has 16 residues.